This passage covers 9 T cell receptor beta chains from one sample sequenced in a study of blood T cell repertoires in COVID-19. Profiling relied on immunoSEQ multiplex PCR, and the TCRdb table lists in-frame clones only, not all of them. This table has about 220,000 clones, 86% appearing once. Sequencing was performed on peripheral blood. Receptor source: a woman aged 25 to 45 who had recovered from COVID-19.

The chain has TRBV12-3 or TRBV12-4 and TRBJ1-6; TRBD1 might be the D (5 bases). V was pared by 7 bases and J by 7 bases, with 11 bases between. The CDR3 extends over 13 amino acids. CDR3 sequence (DNA): TGTGCCAGCACGGGGGGGAGCAATTCACCCCTCCACTTT. Translating gives CASTGGSNSPLHF.

The CDR3 is CASSPRLAGGSTDTQYF. The CDR3 coding sequence is TGTGCCAGCAGCCCCCGACTAGCGGGGGGATCCACAGATACGCAGTATTTT. The chain carries TRBV7-3 and TRBJ2-3; 13 bases map to TRBD2. The trim removed 5 bases at V and 2 bases at J, leaving 7 bases unmatched. This CDR3 has 17 amino acids. Germline V gives CDR1 SGHTA, CDR2 FQGTGA. Based on the CDR3 plus reference TRBV7-3 and TRBJ2-3, the full variable domain is GAGVSQTPSNKVTEKGKYVELRCDPISGHTALYWYRQSLGQGPEFLIYFQGTGAADDSGLPNDRFFAVRPEGSVSTLKIQRTERGDSAVYLCASSPRLAGGSTDTQYFGPGTRLTVL.

The chain is built from TRBV27 and TRBJ2-3, with TRBD1 matching 8 bases. J lost 5 bases, V lost 8 bases, and 12 bases had no gene match. The germline V gene encodes CDR1 MNHEY and CDR2 SMNVEV (reference sequence). The CDR3 loop spans 15 amino acids. The CDR3 coding sequence is TGTGCCAGCGGTTCGGACAGGGTAGTGTTAGATACGCAGTATTTT. This codes for CASGSDRVVLDTQYF.

This clone was observed a few times. The CDR3 region is CASSRDREVDTEAFF. CDR3 in DNA: TGTGCCAGCTCACGGGACAGGGAGGTGGACACTGAAGCTTTCTTT. The chain is built from TRBV18 and TRBJ1-1; 9 bases match TRBD1. The V gene end was trimmed by 4 bases and the J gene end by 3 bases; junction bases not matched to a gene: 6. Germline V gene data show CDR1 as KGHSH and CDR2 as LQKENI. The CDR3 loop spans 15 amino acids.

CDR3 DNA sequence: TGCGCCAGCAGCCAAGATGGGGCAGCCGAGCAGTTCTTC. Translation gives CASSQDGAAEQFF. The genes are TRBV4-1 and TRBJ2-1; maybe TRBD1 (5 bases). The CDR3 has 13 residues. V was pared by 0 bases and J by 10 bases, with 10 bases between. Germline V lookup: CDR1 MGHRA, CDR2 YSYEKL.

The rearrangement joins TRBV6-2 or TRBV6-3 to TRBJ1-5; D unresolved. Germline V gene sequence: CDR1 MNHEY, CDR2 SVGEGT. The CDR3 extends over 14 amino acids. V lost 4 bases to trimming and J lost 6 bases, with 13 bases between them. CDR3 coding DNA: TGTGCCAGCAGTTTAATGGGAGGGTTTCAGCCCCAGCATTTT. Encoded protein: CASSLMGGFQPQHF.

This chain joins TRBV3-1 (or the pseudogene TRBV3-2) and TRBJ2-1; the match to TRBD1 covers 8 bases. Per the germline V gene, CDR1 is LGHDT and CDR2 is YNNKEL (reference sequence). Trimming at V came to 4 bases and at J to 9 bases, leaving 11 bases not matched to a gene. The length of the CDR3 is 15 residues. CDR3: CASSPWTGFVTEQFF. In DNA form, the CDR3 reads TGTGCCAGCAGCCCCTGGACAGGGTTTGTTACTGAGCAGTTCTTC.

Concerning this clone itself: The sample carries other DNA sequences with the same CDR3. The chain couples TRBV5-1 to TRBJ1-5; 7 nucleotides match TRBD1. Looked up from germline, CDR1 is SGHRS and CDR2 is YFSETQ. Trimming cost V 0 bases and J 1 base; bases outside gene matches: 1. CDR3 length equals 15 residues. The CDR3 loop is CASSLEGGSNQPQHF. The CDR3 region has the DNA TGCGCCAGCAGCTTGGAAGGGGGCAGCAATCAGCCCCAGCATTTT.

J is TRBJ2-7 and V is TRBV4-3; 7 bases line up with TRBD1. Trimming took 1 base from V and 1 from J; bases not matched to a gene: 1. This CDR3 has 14 amino acids. CDR1 LGHNA and CDR2 YSLEER come from the germline V gene. The CDR3 spells CASSQGQGSYEQYF. The CDR3 DNA is TGCGCCAGCAGCCAAGGACAGGGATCCTACGAGCAGTACTTC.